This TCR beta chain was retrieved from a study of cytomegalovirus exposure and HLA in healthy donors. Study-wide results and limits: Presence/absence analyses rested on an assumption that sequencing depth was roughly uniform across donors.

PCR used 60 Vbeta primers and 13 Jbeta primers. TCRdb's table, derived via immunoSEQ multiplex PCR, lists solely in-frame clones and lacks some. The data hold almost 200,000 clones, with roughly 85% observed a single time. With V trimmed by 3 bases and J by 1 base, 2 bases remained unmatched. The CDR3 has 15 residues. CDR1 is LNHDA, CDR2 SQIVND, per germline (reference sequence). As regards this clone: Its target is not known.

Source material: PBMCs. This clonotype originated in a woman in her 30s in good health and CMV-seropositive. The rearrangement uses TRBV19 and TRBJ2-7; 11 bases align to TRBD2. For the CDR3, the DNA is TGTGCCAGTAGTATCCTAGCGGGAGGATCCTACGAGCAGTACTTC. It codes for CASSILAGGSYEQYF.